One sample yielded the 30 T cell receptor beta chains listed below, sequenced in a study of cytomegalovirus exposure and HLA in healthy donors. The PCR made use of 60 Vbeta and 13 Jbeta primers. Data came from immunoSEQ multiplex PCR; TCRdb stores just in-frame clones and leaves some out. Counted here are about 160,000 clones, around 77% occurring once; the ten biggest clones make up 1.6%. The specimen sequenced was PBMCs. The receptors derive from a woman in her 30s in good health and CMV-seronegative.

The J gene is TRBJ1-2, the V gene TRBV30, with D perhaps matching TRBD1 (5 bases). The CDR3 contains 11 residues. V was trimmed by 3 bases and J by 8 bases, leaving 10 bases between them. Germline V gene data show CDR1 as GTSNPN and CDR2 as SVGIG (reference sequence). CDR3 protein: CAWRDKSGYTF. The DNA of the CDR3 is TGTGCCTGGAGGGACAAGTCGGGCTACACCTTC.

The chain is built from TRBV27 and TRBJ2-3; possible D gene TRBD1, 5 bases. Germline V gives CDR1 MNHEY, CDR2 SMNVEV (reference sequence). V was clipped by 4 bases and J by 2 bases, with 10 bases between them. The CDR3 extends over 14 amino acids. The CDR3 coding sequence is TGTGCCAGCAGTTACAGGCGGTACACAGATACGCAGTATTTT. Its protein is CASSYRRYTDTQYF.

V and J are TRBV29-1 and TRBJ2-7, with TRBD2 matching 10 bases. This CDR3 has 14 residues. The germline V gene has CDR1 SQVTM and CDR2 ANQGSEA. Trimming removed 4 bases from V and 0 bases from J; junction bases left unmatched: 3. The CDR3 bases are TGCAGCGTTGGGACTAGCGGCTACTCCTACGAGCAGTACTTC. Amino acid sequence: CSVGTSGYSYEQYF.

This sequence joins TRBV11-2 and TRBJ1-1, with D perhaps matching TRBD1 (6 bases). The V and J ends lost 4 bases and 1 base respectively, with 13 bases between them. The CDR3 length is 15 residues. Germline V gene lookup returns CDR1 SGHAT and CDR2 FQNNGV. For the CDR3, the DNA is TGTGCCAGCAGCTGGGGGGGGCGAAAGAACACTGAAGCTTTCTTT. Residues: CASSWGGRKNTEAFF.

This chain links TRBV4-2 with TRBJ1-1; D might be TRBD1 (6 bases). CDR1 is LGHNA, CDR2 YNFKEQ, per germline. CDR3 size: 20 residues. V was cut by 0 bases and J by 0 bases, with 23 bases left in between. The CDR3 region has the DNA TGTGCCAGCAGCCAAGAAATCGTCACACAGGGAGGGGGTATGAACACTGAAGCTTTCTTT. Translated, it gives CASSQEIVTQGGGMNTEAFF.

The gene calls are TRBV27 and TRBJ1-2; 7 bases are shared with TRBD1. The germline CDR1 and CDR2 sequences are MNHEY and SMNVEV (reference sequence). V shed 5 bases, J shed 8 bases, and the junction held 5 bases outside the gene matches. This CDR3 comprises 12 residues. The CDR3 coding sequence is TGTGCCAGCAGTCGACAGGGATACGGCTACACCTTC. It specifies CASSRQGYGYTF.

The chain links TRBV27 to TRBJ2-7; possibly TRBD1 for D (6 bases). Looked up from germline, CDR1 is MNHEY and CDR2 is SMNVEV (reference sequence). The CDR3 has 14 residues. Deletions cut 0 bases from V and 3 bases from J, with 9 bases between. Written as DNA, the CDR3 is TGTGCCAGCAGTTTATCGGGCAGGGGCTACGAGCAGTACTTC. This sequence encodes CASSLSGRGYEQYF.

This clone was detected a few times. The genes are TRBV7-3 and TRBJ1-1; D uncertain. V was clipped by 1 base and J by 2 bases, with 11 bases between them. From germline, CDR1 is SGHTA and CDR2 FQGTGA. The CDR3 sequence is 15 residues long. The DNA for the CDR3 is TGTGCCAGCAGCTTAAGAGGGCAAGGAAACACTGAAGCTTTCTTT. Encoded protein: CASSLRGQGNTEAFF.

The J gene is TRBJ2-4, the V gene TRBV5-1; 8 nucleotides match TRBD2. The germline V gene encodes CDR1 SGHRS and CDR2 YFSETQ. There are 14 residues in the CDR3. The trim removed 2 bases at V and 8 bases at J, leaving 6 bases unmatched. DNA for the CDR3: TGCGCCAGCAGCTTCGGGGGGGTTAATGACATTCAGTACTTC. Its translation: CASSFGGVNDIQYF.

The V and J genes are TRBV2 and TRBJ2-1, with TRBD2 as a possible D gene (5 bases). Germline V gene lookup returns CDR1 SNHLY and CDR2 FYNNEI. V was pared by 4 bases and J by 2 bases, with 15 bases between. This CDR3 contains 16 residues. CDR3 residues: CASSGYTSETYNEQFF. As DNA, the CDR3 is TGTGCCAGCAGTGGGTATACTAGTGAGACCTACAATGAGCAGTTCTTC.

This clone has only one observation. The chain has TRBV30 and TRBJ2-3; 9 nucleotides align to TRBD2. Germline CDR1 GTSNPN, CDR2 SVGIG (reference sequence). The junction had 9 bases not matched to a gene; V was cut back by 5 bases and J by 3 bases. The CDR3 totals 15 residues. The CDR3 loop reads CAWDLIAGATDTQYF. CDR3 sequence (DNA): TGTGCCTGGGACCTAATAGCGGGAGCGACAGATACGCAGTATTTT.

V is TRBV18 and J is TRBJ1-2; weak D call: TRBD1 (6 bases). Germline V CDR1 and CDR2: KGHSH, LQKENI. Trimming took 0 bases from V and 4 from J, leaving 6 bases between them. The length of the CDR3 is 13 residues. The CDR3 here is CASSPPGAYGYTF. CDR3 nucleotides: TGTGCCAGCTCACCACCGGGGGCCTATGGCTACACCTTC.

This clone is a singleton in its sample. The chain carries TRBV28 and TRBJ2-7; 7 positions match TRBD2. The germline gives CDR1 MDHEN, CDR2 SYDVKM. J gave up 3 bases and V 3 bases, and 11 bases lay outside the gene matches. This CDR3 has 16 amino acids. The CDR3 DNA is TGTGCCAGCAGTTTTACTGGAAGCGGGGCCTTCTACGAGCAGTACTTC. Translated, it gives CASSFTGSGAFYEQYF.

The chain links TRBV6-1 to TRBJ2-7, with D perhaps TRBD2 (5 bases). Between the trimmed V and J ends, which lost 4 bases and 5 bases, there was a span of 12 bases. CDR3 size: 13 residues. Germline assignment: CDR1 MNHNS and CDR2 SASEGT. CDR3 nucleotide sequence: TGTGCCAGCAGTGTCCAGCGGTGGGACGAGCAGTACTTC. This codes for CASSVQRWDEQYF.

The rearrangement joins TRBV19 to TRBJ1-5; 9 bases are a match to TRBD1. Germline CDR1 LNHDA, CDR2 SQIVND (reference sequence). CDR3 length: 14 amino acids. Losses at the gene ends were 3 bases for V and 5 bases for J; bases not matched to a gene: 2. The CDR3 DNA follows: TGTGCCAGTAGTATTAGGACAGGGGATCAGCCCCAGCATTTT. This gives the protein CASSIRTGDQPQHF.

The V call is TRBV4-2, the J call TRBJ2-5; possibly TRBD2 for D (5 bases). Trimming took off 1 base at V and 5 bases at J, with 8 bases between the two ends. CDR1 is LGHNA and CDR2 is YNFKEQ in the germline V gene. The CDR3 is 13 residues long. The CDR3 DNA reads as TGTGCCAGCAGCCAAGGCGGGCGGGAGACCCAGTACTTC. Protein sequence: CASSQGGRETQYF.

This clone has just one count. The chain recombines TRBV5-1 with TRBJ1-1; D gene unclear. CDR1 is SGHRS and CDR2 is YFSETQ in the germline V gene. Trimming removed 4 bases from V and 3 bases from J, with 13 bases in between. The length of the CDR3 is 14 residues. In nucleotides, the CDR3 is TGCGCCAGCAGCGCCGGGCCGGGAGACACTGAAGCTTTCTTT. It is translated as CASSAGPGDTEAFF.

The chain is built from TRBV29-1 and TRBJ2-7; possibly TRBD2 for D (6 bases). This CDR3 comprises 17 residues. V lost 2 bases and J lost 0, with 20 bases in between. Per germline, CDR1 SQVTM and CDR2 ANQGSEA. CDR3 sequence (DNA): TGCAGCGTTGAATCGCCCAGCGGGCCCCTAGGCTCCTACGAGCAGTACTTC. It encodes CSVESPSGPLGSYEQYF.

The chain couples TRBV7-3 to TRBJ2-1, with D perhaps matching TRBD2 (5 bases). The germline CDR1 and CDR2 sequences are SGHTA and FQGTGA. The CDR3 totals 16 residues. Trimming shortened V by 5 bases and J by 2 bases, and 16 bases separated the two germline ends. The CDR3 is CASSVQTNGAYNEQFF. DNA for the CDR3: TGTGCCAGCAGCGTCCAGACTAACGGGGCCTACAATGAGCAGTTCTTC.

This rearrangement joins TRBV19 to TRBJ2-1; D is uncertain. The V and J ends lost 0 bases and 0 bases respectively, with 9 bases between them. The germline V gene encodes CDR1 LNHDA and CDR2 SQIVND (reference sequence). The CDR3 is made up of 16 amino acids. The CDR3 is CASSIDSASSYNEQFF. The DNA for the CDR3 is TGTGCCAGTAGTATAGACTCCGCGAGCTCCTACAATGAGCAGTTCTTC.

This clone came up once. The chain links TRBV15 to TRBJ1-4, with D unresolved. The length of the CDR3 is 15 residues. Deletions cut 0 bases from V and 5 bases from J, with 10 bases between. Per the germline V gene, CDR1 is LNHNV and CDR2 is YYDKDF (reference sequence). The CDR3 reads CATSRDARSNEKLFF. The CDR3 bases are TGTGCCACCAGCAGAGATGCGCGTTCGAATGAAAAACTGTTTTTT.

The J gene is TRBJ2-7, the V gene TRBV5-1; 9 bases map to TRBD1. Germline CDR1 reads SGHRS; CDR2 reads YFSETQ. The CDR3 contains 15 residues. V lost 4 bases and J lost 1; bases outside the gene matches: 6. CDR3 coding DNA: TGCGCCAGCAGCGGACCGGGACAGGGTTCCTACGAGCAGTACTTC. It translates to CASSGPGQGSYEQYF.

The chain employs TRBV4-3 and TRBJ2-5; TRBD2 matches 10 bases. The end of the DNA fits TRBJ2-7 better, so the J call may be wrong. Germline-derived CDR1 and CDR2 are LGHNA and YSLEER. The CDR3 sequence is 15 residues long. The CDR3 loop is CASSQGLAGGYEQYF. DNA of the CDR3: TGCGCCAGCAGCCAAGGTTTAGCGGGAGGCTACGAGCAGTACTTC.

This rearrangement joins TRBV27 to TRBJ2-3; D remains ambiguous. CDR1 is MNHEY, CDR2 SMNVEV, per germline (reference sequence). The CDR3 runs 15 residues. The V and J ends lost 0 bases and 1 base respectively, with 8 bases between them. Here the CDR3 reads CASSLSGGGTDTQYF. DNA for the CDR3: TGTGCCAGCAGTTTATCAGGCGGAGGCACAGATACGCAGTATTTT.

V is TRBV18 and J is TRBJ2-1; D call uncertain. Deletions cut 4 bases from V and 9 bases from J, with 16 bases between. This CDR3 has 14 residues. Looked up from germline, CDR1 is KGHSH and CDR2 is LQKENI. CDR3 in amino acids: CASSLSAVDGEQFF. CDR3 sequence (DNA): TGTGCCAGCTCACTCTCGGCGGTTGATGGTGAGCAGTTCTTC.

V gene TRBV13 combines with J gene TRBJ2-3; 8 nucleotides agree with TRBD2. V shed 3 bases and J 1 base; nucleotides not matched to a gene: 3. This CDR3 region has 15 residues. CDR1 and CDR2 from the germline V gene are PRHDT and FYEKMQ (reference sequence). The CDR3 bases are TGTGCCAGCAGCTTGACTAGCGAACGCACAGATACGCAGTATTTT. It yields the protein CASSLTSERTDTQYF.

The chain is built from TRBV5-1 and TRBJ2-2; TRBD2 might be the D (5 bases). Germline loops: CDR1 SGHRS, CDR2 YFSETQ. The CDR3 totals 15 residues. Trimming took 3 bases from V and 4 from J, leaving 13 bases between them. The CDR3 sequence is CASSWTPRGTGELFF. The CDR3 bases are TGCGCCAGCAGCTGGACTCCTCGAGGCACCGGGGAGCTGTTTTTT.

The V gene is TRBV5-1, the J gene TRBJ1-4; tentatively, D is TRBD1 (5 bases). V dropped 0 bases and J dropped 6 bases, with 9 bases sitting between them. The CDR3 is 14 amino acids. Germline V gives CDR1 SGHRS, CDR2 YFSETQ. In nucleotides, the CDR3 is TGCGCCAGCAGCTTGGGCAGGGATGATGAAAAACTGTTTTTT. Amino acids: CASSLGRDDEKLFF.

This clone showed up just a few times. V usage is TRBV7-9 and J usage is TRBJ1-2; TRBD1 aligns across 10 bases. Trimming took 8 bases from V and 7 from J; bases not matched to a gene: 4. The CDR3 spans 12 residues. Germline CDR1 and CDR2: SEHNR and FQNEAQ (reference sequence). The CDR3 is CASGTGAGGYTF. The CDR3 DNA follows: TGTGCCAGCGGGACAGGGGCCGGTGGCTACACCTTC.

The chain employs TRBV7-9 and TRBJ1-2; 10 nucleotides line up with TRBD1. The V gene's germline CDR1 is SEHNR and CDR2 FQNEAQ (reference sequence). The CDR3 spans 14 residues. V lost 3 bases and J lost 8; bases outside the gene matches: 6. The CDR3 protein is CASSFDRGHRGYTF. The CDR3 nucleotides are TGTGCCAGCAGCTTCGACAGGGGGCACCGCGGCTACACCTTC.